This is a list of T cell receptor beta chains from one sample in a study of T-cell memory formation after mild COVID-19. TCRdb re-derived calls from the 5' RACE reads in MiXCR, one entry per CDR3 protein. The table includes 300,000 to 400,000 distinct CDR3 sequences, approximately 15% detected once. Sequences were obtained from PBMCs or a T cell subset sorted from them (not recorded which). The receptors were sampled from a man aged 18 to 30 who had mild COVID-19 (a few samples of this study predate the infection). Cell type and time point are not known. CDR3s include the opening cysteine and the closing phenylalanine or tryptophan. Fields, in order: clone size, V gene, J gene, D gene, CDR3 DNA, CDR3 protein. A D gene is named only where the DNA matches it firmly. Expanded clones are given a class, and other clones once, few, many or no size at all.

size: few; V: TRBV20-1; J: TRBJ1-1; D: NA; DNA: TGCAGTGCTAAGGAGCTTGGGCGGCTGAACACTGAAGCTTTCTTT; CDR3: CSAKELGRLNTEAFF
size: few; V: TRBV25-1; J: TRBJ2-2; D: NA; DNA: TGTGCTCCCAGGGCGGGCAGGGGAGAAGAAACCGGGGAGCTGTTTTTT; CDR3: CAPRAGRGEETGELFF
size: many; V: TRBV29-1; J: TRBJ2-3; D: NA; DNA: TGCAGCGTTGAAGACCCCCGGAGGTCGGATACGCAGTATTTT; CDR3: CSVEDPRRSDTQYF
size: few; V: TRBV6-5; J: TRBJ2-7; D: NA; DNA: TGTGCCAGCAGCTACCAATCTATGCTCAGCGAGCAGTACTTC; CDR3: CASSYQSMLSEQYF
size: NA; V: TRBV11-2; J: TRBJ1-5; D: NA; DNA: TGTGCCAGCAGCTTAGACAGGGGCAATCAGCCCCAGCATTTT; CDR3: CASSLDRGNQPQHF
size: NA; V: TRBV7-2; J: TRBJ1-2; D: TRBD1; DNA: TGTGCCAGCAGCTTCTTCGGGACAGGGGAAAGTTTAGATGGCTACACCTTC; CDR3: CASSFFGTGESLDGYTF
size: few; V: TRBV5-6; J: TRBJ2-3; D: TRBD2; DNA: TGTGCCAGCAGCTTCACTAGCGGGAGTAGCACAGATACGCAGTATTTT; CDR3: CASSFTSGSSTDTQYF
size: NA; V: TRBV6-5; J: TRBJ1-1; D: NA; DNA: TGTGCCAGCAGCAAGGAAGGGAACACTGAAGCTTTCTTT; CDR3: CASSKEGNTEAFF
size: NA; V: TRBV27; J: TRBJ2-2; D: NA; DNA: TGTGCCAGCACGGCAGGGAGAAACACCGGGGAGCTGTTTTTT; CDR3: CASTAGRNTGELFF
size: NA; V: TRBV5-4; J: TRBJ2-7; D: TRBD2; DNA: TGTGCCAGCAGCTTGACTAGCGGCGAGCAGTACTTC; CDR3: CASSLTSGEQYF
size: few; V: TRBV27; J: TRBJ1-6; D: TRBD1; DNA: TGTGCCAGCGCCCAGGGGGCGAATTCACCCCTCCACTTT; CDR3: CASAQGANSPLHF
size: NA; V: TRBV29-1; J: TRBJ2-3; D: TRBD2; DNA: TGCAGCGTTGATGGGACTAGCGGGGTGTCGGCAGATACGCAGTATTTT; CDR3: CSVDGTSGVSADTQYF
size: NA; V: TRBV11-2; J: TRBJ1-4; D: NA; DNA: TGTGCCAGCAGCTTAGGGACAGTCACTAATGAAAAACTGTTTTTT; CDR3: CASSLGTVTNEKLFF
size: few; V: TRBV5-1; J: TRBJ2-5; D: TRBD2; DNA: TGCGCCAGCAGCTTCAAAGCGGGGGAAGGGGAGACCCAGTACTTC; CDR3: CASSFKAGEGETQYF
size: many; V: TRBV7-2; J: TRBJ1-1; D: TRBD1; DNA: TGTGCCAGCAGCTTCGCTGGGACAGGGGTGAACACTGAAGCTTTCTTT; CDR3: CASSFAGTGVNTEAFF
size: many; V: TRBV4-1; J: TRBJ2-5; D: TRBD2; DNA: TGCGCCAGCAGCCAGAGTGGACTAGCTGGGGAGACCCAGTACTTC; CDR3: CASSQSGLAGETQYF
size: few; V: TRBV5-4; J: TRBJ1-2; D: NA; DNA: TGTGCCAGCAGCCAGCGGGACGGCTACACCTTC; CDR3: CASSQRDGYTF
size: NA; V: TRBV6-2/TRBV6-3; J: TRBJ1-5; D: NA; DNA: TGTGCCAGCAGTCAATCCTCCAGGGGCTTATCGCCCCAGCATTTT; CDR3: CASSQSSRGLSPQHF
size: many; V: TRBV2; J: TRBJ2-1; D: NA; DNA: TGTGCCAGCAGTGAAATTGGGCCAGCAGGGGCTGAGCAGTTCTTC; CDR3: CASSEIGPAGAEQFF
size: few; V: TRBV4-3; J: TRBJ2-1; D: TRBD1; DNA: TGCGCCAGCAGCCAGACCGGGACAGGGATCAATGAGCAGTTCTTC; CDR3: CASSQTGTGINEQFF
size: few; V: TRBV7-9; J: TRBJ2-1; D: TRBD2; DNA: TGTGCCAGCAGCAAGGGACTAGCGGGCCGAAATGAGCAGTTCTTC; CDR3: CASSKGLAGRNEQFF
size: NA; V: TRBV12-3/TRBV12-4; J: TRBJ2-1; D: TRBD2; DNA: TGTGCCAGCAGTGGCCTGGGACTAGCGGGTTACAATGAGCAGTTCTTC; CDR3: CASSGLGLAGYNEQFF
size: NA; V: TRBV3-1; J: TRBJ2-7; D: TRBD2; DNA: TGTGCCAGCAGCTTCGGGGGGTTCGTTTCCTACGAGCAGTACTTC; CDR3: CASSFGGFVSYEQYF
size: few; V: TRBV7-8; J: TRBJ2-7; D: NA; DNA: TGTGCCAGCAGCCCTGTCGCCCGGAGCGCGAAAACCTACGAGCAGTACTTC; CDR3: CASSPVARSAKTYEQYF
size: NA; V: TRBV27; J: TRBJ1-5; D: NA; DNA: TGTGCCAGCAGTTTATCAGGATCCCGGCCCCAGCATTTT; CDR3: CASSLSGSRPQHF
size: NA; V: TRBV4-3; J: TRBJ2-1; D: TRBD2; DNA: TGCGCCAGCAGCCAAGTAGGTAGCGGGGGGCTTAATGAGCAGTTCTTC; CDR3: CASSQVGSGGLNEQFF